These 28 T cell receptor beta chains originate from one sample sequenced in a study of immune evolution from preneoplasia to lung adenocarcinoma. Assay: immunoSEQ multiplex PCR; the TCRdb copy retains only in-frame clones and omits some. Of roughly 10,000 clones in the sample, more than 70% were seen once. Material for sequencing was FFPE normal lung tissue adjacent to the tumor. Every receptor here comes from a person in their sixties or seventies with lung adenocarcinoma. Some clones in this sample may be carry-over from other donors' samples.

This clone was detected a few times. This chain uses TRBV25-1 with TRBJ1-5, with D hard to call. The CDR3 loop spans 14 amino acids. The germline CDR1 and CDR2 sequences are MGHDK and SYGVNS. V dropped 6 bases and J dropped 3 bases, with 12 bases sitting between them. The CDR3 loop reads CASRKAGYNQPQHF. CDR3 coding DNA: TGTGCCAGCAGAAAAGCAGGTTACAATCAGCCCCAGCATTTT.

The chain couples TRBV6-5 to TRBJ1-5, with D maybe TRBD1 (6 bases). Trimming pared 8 bases from V and 0 bases from J, leaving 14 bases between. Germline V lookup: CDR1 MNHEY, CDR2 SVGAGI. CDR3 size: 15 residues. The DNA for the CDR3 is TGTGCCAGCCGGGGGCGAGGGGATAGCAATCAGCCCCAGCATTTT. Its translation: CASRGRGDSNQPQHF.

This clone was observed once. The rearrangement joins TRBV7-9 to TRBJ2-3, with D hard to call. V was trimmed by 10 bases and J by 2 bases, leaving 22 bases between them. The CDR3 length is 16 residues. The germline V gene has CDR1 SEHNR and CDR2 FQNEAQ (reference sequence). CDR3 region: CATTMSIEVDTDTQYF. The CDR3 nucleotides are TGTGCCACTACAATGTCAATAGAGGTTGACACAGATACGCAGTATTTT.

The rearrangement joins TRBV28 to TRBJ2-3; tentatively, D is TRBD1 (5 bases). The V gene lost 5 bases and the J gene lost 2 bases, with 20 bases spanning the gap. This CDR3 comprises 17 residues. Germline CDR1 reads MDHEN; CDR2 reads SYDVKM. The CDR3 DNA reads TGTGCCAGCAGTCCCAGGGTTGGCACAGGATTCACAGATACGCAGTATTTT. Protein sequence: CASSPRVGTGFTDTQYF.

The chain couples TRBV7-9 to TRBJ2-3; D is unresolved. The CDR3 contains 14 residues. Germline V lookup: CDR1 SEHNR, CDR2 FQNEAQ (reference sequence). Trimming stripped 1 base from V and 3 bases from J, with 8 bases between. CDR3 nucleotide sequence: TGTGCCAGCAGCTTAGTAGCAGCTACAGATACGCAGTATTTT. This translates into CASSLVAATDTQYF.

This clone was picked up one time. The genes are TRBV19 and TRBJ1-1; maybe TRBD1 (5 bases). Germline V CDR1 and CDR2: LNHDA, SQIVND (reference sequence). CDR3 length: 13 residues. V lost 3 bases and J 7 bases, leaving 12 bases between the germline ends. The CDR3, as DNA: TGTGCCAGTAGTATGGACGGGGGACTTGAAGCTTTCTTT. It yields the protein CASSMDGGLEAFF.

This clone was counted once. V and J are TRBV6-1 and TRBJ2-5; D unclear. The germline V gene has CDR1 MNHNS and CDR2 SASEGT. CDR3 length: 14 amino acids. V lost 6 bases to trimming and J lost 2 bases, with 13 bases between them. The DNA of the CDR3 is TGTGCCAGCAGCTCCCAAAAACCACAAGAGACCCAGTACTTC. Translating gives CASSSQKPQETQYF.

V gene TRBV2 combines with J gene TRBJ2-2; D gene uncertain. V gave up 4 bases and J gave up 6 bases, with 6 bases separating them. The length of the CDR3 is 12 residues. CDR1 is SNHLY and CDR2 is FYNNEI in the germline V gene. The CDR3 coding sequence is TGTGCCAGCAGTGCCCAAGCCGGGGAGCTGTTTTTT. Translating gives CASSAQAGELFF.

The table lists this clone with a few counts. The genes are TRBV28 and TRBJ2-7; possibly TRBD1 for D (7 bases). V was clipped by 8 bases and J by 2 bases, with 16 bases between them. The germline gives CDR1 MDHEN, CDR2 SYDVKM. The length of the CDR3 is 14 residues. The CDR3 protein is CASRETGTPYEQYF. CDR3 in DNA: TGTGCCAGCCGGGAGACAGGGACCCCCTACGAGCAGTACTTC.

This chain links TRBV18 with TRBJ2-7, with unresolved D. Trimming took 0 bases from V and 3 from J, leaving 6 bases between them. This CDR3 has 13 amino acids. CDR1 KGHSH and CDR2 LQKENI come from the germline V gene. The CDR3 nucleotides read TGTGCCAGCTCACCACCCTTCGGCTACGAGCAGTACTTC. It yields the protein CASSPPFGYEQYF.

V usage is TRBV10-3 and J usage is TRBJ2-1; TRBD1 might be the D (5 bases). V gave up 2 bases and J gave up 3 bases, with 8 bases separating them. In germline, CDR1 is ENHRY, CDR2 SYGVKD. This CDR3 spans 14 amino acids. CDR3 residues: CAISEAQDYNEQFF. CDR3 bases: TGTGCCATCAGTGAGGCACAGGACTACAATGAGCAGTTCTTC.

The chain is built from TRBV2 and TRBJ2-7, with D hard to call. Trimming removed 9 bases at V and 2 bases at J, with 11 bases between. The CDR3 loop spans 12 amino acids. Per the germline V gene, CDR1 is SNHLY and CDR2 is FYNNEI. The CDR3 coding sequence is TGTGCCAGTCGTATAGAAGCCTACGAGCAGTACTTC. Its protein is CASRIEAYEQYF.

CDR3 coding DNA: TGTGCCAGCATAAAGGGGGCGCCCAAAAACATTCAGTACTTC. Protein product: CASIKGAPKNIQYF. The chain combines TRBV2 with TRBJ2-4, with 7 bases that match TRBD1. Germline CDR1 SNHLY, CDR2 FYNNEI. J lost 2 bases, V lost 7 bases, and 5 bases had no gene match. The CDR3 runs to 14 residues.

The V gene is TRBV19, the J gene TRBJ1-5; a weak D match, TRBD1 (6 bases). The germline V gene encodes CDR1 LNHDA and CDR2 SQIVND (reference sequence). The CDR3 totals 13 residues. Trimming removed 5 bases from V and 3 bases from J, with 8 bases in between. Here the CDR3 reads CASSGDNNQPQHF. CDR3 DNA: TGTGCCAGTAGTGGGGACAACAATCAGCCCCAGCATTTT.

This clone was seen just once. This rearrangement joins TRBV5-1 to TRBJ2-1; 12 bases map to TRBD1. CDR1 and CDR2 from the germline V gene are SGHRS and YFSETQ. This CDR3 is built from 16 residues. V was pared by 5 bases and J by 6 bases, with 9 bases of the junction left unmatched. CDR3: CASRGQGAGGFNEQFF. DNA for the CDR3: TGCGCCAGCAGGGGACAGGGGGCCGGGGGATTCAATGAGCAGTTCTTC.

By frequency in the sample, this clone is medium-sized (0.01 to 0.1%). The chain employs TRBV10-1 and TRBJ1-1; weak D call: TRBD1 (6 bases). Germline-derived CDR1 and CDR2 are WNHNN and SYGVQD (reference sequence). The CDR3 is 14 residues long. Trimming stripped 0 bases from V and 3 bases from J, with 8 bases between. In DNA, the CDR3 is TGCGCCAGCAGTGAGTCGGACAGCTACACTGAAGCTTTCTTT. This sequence encodes CASSESDSYTEAFF.

The rearrangement uses TRBV19 and TRBJ2-7, with 13 bases matching TRBD2. The V gene's germline CDR1 is LNHDA and CDR2 SQIVND (reference sequence). This CDR3 has 16 amino acids. V was pared by 7 bases and J by 6 bases, with 12 bases of the junction left unmatched. The CDR3 nucleotides read TGTGCCAGTACCGGGACTAGCGGGACGAAAGGGGGCGAGCAGTACTTC. Its translation is CASTGTSGTKGGEQYF. The whole variable domain, remainder taken from reference TRBV19 and TRBJ2-7, is DGGITQSPKYLFRKEGQNVTLSCEQNLNHDAMYWYRQDPGQGLRLIYYSQIVNDFQKGDIAEGYSVSREKKESFPLTVTSAQKNPTAFYLCASTGTSGTKGGEQYFGPGTRLTVT.

The chain carries TRBV5-1 and TRBJ2-7, with D uncertain. V dropped 0 bases and J dropped 3 bases, with 7 bases sitting between them. There are 13 residues in the CDR3. CDR1 and CDR2 from the germline V gene are SGHRS and YFSETQ. The CDR3 here is CASSLGQFYEQYF. The CDR3 coding sequence is TGCGCCAGCAGCTTGGGCCAGTTCTACGAGCAGTACTTC.

This rearrangement joins TRBV5-8 to TRBJ2-1; D remains ambiguous. Germline V lookup: CDR1 SGHTS, CDR2 YDEGEE. V shed 4 bases and J shed 8 bases, with 25 bases lying between them. The length of the CDR3 is 17 residues. The CDR3 region has the DNA TGTGCCAGCAGCCTGGGGAATTACGGTCCGGAAAGGGATGAGCAGTTCTTC. Translation: CASSLGNYGPERDEQFF.

The rearrangement uses TRBV6-1 and TRBJ1-2; D not resolved. Trimming removed 7 bases at V and 1 base at J, with 10 bases between. The CDR3 length is 13 residues. Germline V lookup: CDR1 MNHNS, CDR2 SASEGT. The CDR3 here is CASKQILNYGYTF. CDR3 coding DNA: TGTGCCAGCAAGCAGATCCTTAACTATGGCTACACCTTC.

The V call is TRBV14, the J call TRBJ2-3; tentative D call: TRBD2 (6 bases). V gave up 2 bases and J gave up 10 bases, with 13 bases separating them. The CDR3 totals 13 residues. CDR1 is SGHDN and CDR2 is FVKESK in the germline V gene. The CDR3 region has the DNA TGTGCCAGCAGCCAACGCACCCCGGGAGCGCAGTATTTT. This translates into CASSQRTPGAQYF.

The genes are TRBV2 and TRBJ2-7; perhaps TRBD2 as D (6 bases). The CDR3 is made up of 13 amino acids. V lost 4 bases to trimming and J lost 1 base, with 8 bases between them. Germline CDR1 and CDR2: SNHLY and FYNNEI. The CDR3 loop reads CASSVGGSYEQYF. CDR3 nucleotide sequence: TGTGCCAGCAGTGTCGGGGGTTCCTACGAGCAGTACTTC.

CDR3 sequence reads: CASVLQGMGGELFF. The CDR3 DNA reads TGTGCTAGTGTCCTACAGGGTATGGGCGGGGAGCTGTTTTTT. The genes are TRBV12-5 and TRBJ2-2, with a possible D match to TRBD1 (6 bases). Trimming pared 7 bases from V and 7 bases from J, leaving 16 bases between. CDR1 is LGHNT and CDR2 is FRNRAP in the germline V gene. CDR3 size: 14 residues. Combining the CDR3 with reference TRBV12-5 and TRBJ2-2 gives the whole variable domain DARVTQTPRHKVTEMGQEVTMRCQPILGHNTVFWYRQTMMQGLELLAYFRNRAPLDDSGMPKDRFSAEMPDATLATLKIQPSEPRDSAVYFCASVLQGMGGELFFGEGSRLTVL.

The chain is built from TRBV7-3 and TRBJ2-2; D uncertain. This CDR3 is built from 13 residues. V was pared by 4 bases and J by 4 bases, with 7 bases between. Germline assignment: CDR1 SGHTA and CDR2 FQGTGA. CDR3 in DNA: TGTGCCAGCAGCTCTAGTGGCACCGGGGAGCTGTTTTTT. This encodes CASSSSGTGELFF.

The genes are TRBV7-2 and TRBJ2-1, with D possibly being TRBD1 (5 bases). Trimming left V 0 bases short and J 7 bases short, with 16 bases between. CDR1 and CDR2 from the germline V gene are SGHTA and FQGNSA. The CDR3 is 16 residues long. The CDR3 bases are TGTGCCAGCAGCTTAGCGTGGCAGGGTGGGCTAAATGAGCAGTTCTTC. Translation: CASSLAWQGGLNEQFF.

This clone was found a few times. The rearrangement joins TRBV9 to TRBJ2-5, with 9 bases identical to TRBD1. The trim removed 2 bases at V and 5 bases at J, leaving 4 bases unmatched. This CDR3 has 14 residues. Germline V gives CDR1 SGDLS, CDR2 YYNGEE. In DNA, the CDR3 is TGTGCCAGCAGCGTTTCGGGACAGGGCGAGACCCAGTACTTC. Encoded protein: CASSVSGQGETQYF.

This chain joins TRBV11-2 and TRBJ2-5; D unresolved. The CDR3 covers 12 residues. The ends were cut back, 5 bases at V and 1 base at J, with 5 bases in the middle. CDR1 is SGHAT and CDR2 is FQNNGV in the germline V gene. The CDR3 sequence is CASSPTQETQYF. CDR3 DNA: TGTGCCAGCAGCCCCACCCAAGAGACCCAGTACTTC.

V and J are TRBV30 and TRBJ2-5; TRBD1 might be the D (5 bases). TRBJ2-7 explains the end of the DNA better; the J call may be wrong. Germline-derived CDR1 and CDR2 are GTSNPN and SVGIG (reference sequence). The CDR3 runs to 13 residues. The CDR3 region has the DNA TGTGCCTGGAGTGAGGGGTCCGCCTACGAGCAGTACTTC. As protein: CAWSEGSAYEQYF.